These 24 T cell receptor beta chains originate from one sample sequenced in a study of Ad26.COV2.S vaccination and SARS-CoV-2 variants. The data were produced by immunoSEQ multiplex PCR, yet TCRdb's version contains in-frame clones alone and is incomplete. The sample has around 140,000 clones, around 86% seen once. Sequenced material: peripheral blood, taken after recovery from COVID-19. These receptors came from a human donor who had recovered from COVID-19.

The chain has TRBV28 and TRBJ1-3; D is possibly TRBD1 (5 bases). This CDR3 is 14 amino acids long. CDR1 MDHEN and CDR2 SYDVKM come from the germline V gene. Trimming removed 6 bases from V and 7 bases from J, with 16 bases in between. In nucleotides, the CDR3 is TGTGCCAGCAGACTCCGGGACGGGAGCAACACCATATATTTT. Translated, it gives CASRLRDGSNTIYF.

The rearrangement links TRBV6-5 to TRBJ2-7; possibly TRBD1 for D (6 bases). V was pared by 7 bases and J by 7 bases, with 20 bases between. In germline, CDR1 is MNHEY, CDR2 SVGAGI. The CDR3 sequence is 14 residues long. The CDR3 nucleotides are TGTGCCAGCACTAGCCCTACAACAGGGCAAGAGCAGTACTTC. It codes for CASTSPTTGQEQYF.

The chain is built from TRBV7-2 and TRBJ1-4, with D possibly TRBD1 on 5 matching bases. Germline V gene lookup returns CDR1 SGHTA and CDR2 FQGNSA. V was cut by 5 bases and J by 5 bases, with 12 bases left in between. There are 14 residues in the CDR3. CDR3: CASSRGVTNEKLFF. CDR3 in DNA: TGTGCCAGCAGCCGGGGGGTTACGAATGAAAAACTGTTTTTT.

The V and J genes are TRBV20-1 and TRBJ2-7; the D gene is possibly TRBD1 (5 bases). Per germline, CDR1 DFQATT and CDR2 SNEGSKA (reference sequence). V was shortened by 4 bases and J by 0 bases, with 10 bases between the two germline ends. CDR3 length equals 13 residues. CDR3 loop: CSATDSLSYEQYF. The CDR3 DNA sequence: TGCAGTGCTACTGACAGTCTCTCCTACGAGCAGTACTTC.

On this clone: This specimen includes other DNA sequences encoding the same CDR3. The chain carries TRBV28 and TRBJ2-7; 9 bases are a match to TRBD1. Germline CDR1 is MDHEN and CDR2 is SYDVKM. The V gene end was trimmed by 4 bases and the J gene end by 4 bases; junction bases not matched to a gene: 5. The CDR3 covers 14 residues. CDR3 sequence: CASSSGTGLYEQYF. CDR3 sequence (DNA): TGTGCCAGCAGTTCCGGGACAGGGTTGTACGAGCAGTACTTC.

This chain connects TRBV7-2 to TRBJ1-1; the D is unclear. V lost 0 bases, J lost 9 bases, and 14 bases lay in between. Germline values: CDR1 SGHTA, CDR2 FQGNSA. The length of the CDR3 is 14 residues. DNA for the CDR3: TGTGCCAGCAGCTTAGCGGATTGGGCAGGCCAAGCTTTCTTT. Translating gives CASSLADWAGQAFF.

The CDR3 spells CASARSPEAFF. The CDR3 DNA follows: TGTGCCAGCGCAAGGTCCCCTGAAGCTTTCTTT. The V and J genes are TRBV7-9 and TRBJ1-1; D unresolved. V gave up 8 bases and J gave up 6 bases, with 10 bases separating them. CDR3 length: 11 amino acids. Germline V gene sequence: CDR1 SEHNR, CDR2 FQNEAQ (reference sequence).

The chain uses TRBV19 and TRBJ1-3; unclear D gene. Germline V gene data show CDR1 as LNHDA and CDR2 as SQIVND (reference sequence). The CDR3 is 13 residues long. V gave up 11 bases and J gave up 4 bases, with 15 bases separating them. This CDR3 is CAGSDVSGNTIYF. The CDR3 DNA is TGTGCCGGATCGGACGTAAGCGGAAACACCATATATTTT.

The rearrangement joins TRBV7-2 to TRBJ1-3; D is possibly TRBD1 (6 bases). The germline CDR1 and CDR2 sequences are SGHTA and FQGNSA. The V end was cut by 0 bases, the J end by 2 bases, with 11 bases between. The CDR3 spans 16 residues. The CDR3 spells CASSLAPPGAGNTIYF. For the CDR3, the DNA is TGTGCCAGCAGCTTAGCTCCACCAGGGGCTGGAAACACCATATATTTT.

The chain uses TRBV11-2 and TRBJ1-6, with D possibly being TRBD1 (6 bases). The germline CDR1 and CDR2 sequences are SGHAT and FQNNGV. Trimming removed 5 bases at V and 8 bases at J, with 16 bases between. The CDR3 contains 15 residues. The CDR3 region is CASSPTGNGDSPLHF. The CDR3 nucleotides read TGTGCCAGCAGCCCCACAGGGAACGGGGATTCACCCCTCCACTTT.

This chain joins TRBV10-1 and TRBJ2-2; 12 nucleotides align to TRBD2. This CDR3 region has 15 residues. CDR1 is WNHNN, CDR2 SYGVQD, per germline (reference sequence). The V and J ends lost 6 bases and 3 bases, in that order; junction bases with no gene match: 2. CDR3 bases: TGCGCCAGCAGCCGGACTAGCGGGGACACCGGGGAGCTGTTTTTT. Translated, it gives CASSRTSGDTGELFF.

J is TRBJ2-2 and V is TRBV18, with a weak D call TRBD1 (5 bases). CDR1 KGHSH and CDR2 LQKENI come from the germline V gene. The CDR3 runs 15 residues. V lost 2 bases and J 4 bases, leaving 11 bases between the germline ends. CDR3 protein: CASSPGAPGTGELFF. In nucleotides, the CDR3 is TGTGCCAGCTCACCAGGGGCCCCGGGCACCGGGGAGCTGTTTTTT.

About this clone itself: An end of the junction differs from the germline gene, which may be a read error. CDR3 region: CASSSRDRGRMF. For the CDR3, the DNA is TGTGCCAGCAGCTCCCGGGACAGGGGGCGGATGTTT. This chain joins TRBV7-8 and TRBJ1-1; 12 bases line up with TRBD1. Germline V gene sequence: CDR1 SGHVS, CDR2 FQNEAQ. The CDR3 sequence is 12 residues long. Full variable domain (outside the CDR3, taken from reference TRBV7-8 and TRBJ1-1): GAGVSQSPRYKVAKRGQDVALRCDPISGHVSLFWYQQALGQGPEFLTYFQNEAQLDKSGLPSDRFFAERPEGSVSTLKIQRTQQEDSAVYLCASSSRDRGRMFGQGTRLTVV.

V gene TRBV27 combines with J gene TRBJ2-7, with 8 bases aligning to TRBD2. Germline V gives CDR1 MNHEY, CDR2 SMNVEV (reference sequence). J gave up 3 bases and V 2 bases, and 9 bases lay outside the gene matches. The CDR3 consists of 16 residues. CDR3 sequence (DNA): TGTGCCAGCAGTTTAGCGGGGGGTCAGATGGACTACGAGCAGTACTTC. Amino acids: CASSLAGGQMDYEQYF.

The genes are TRBV14 and TRBJ1-1; 8 bases match TRBD1. Germline CDR1 and CDR2: SGHDN and FVKESK. V gave up 4 bases and J gave up 0 bases; unmatched junction bases: 7. There are 16 residues in the CDR3. CDR3 coding DNA: TGTGCCAGCAGCCCCGGACAGGGAACGGTGAACACTGAAGCTTTCTTT. Amino acid sequence: CASSPGQGTVNTEAFF.

The chain carries TRBV15 and TRBJ2-3, with a possible D match to TRBD2 (5 bases). V shed 5 bases and J shed 2 bases, with 14 bases lying between them. Germline V gene lookup returns CDR1 LNHNV and CDR2 YYDKDF (reference sequence). CDR3 length: 15 amino acids. CDR3 nucleotide sequence: TGTGCCACCAGCGCAGAGACTACCGACACAGATACGCAGTATTTT. It yields the protein CATSAETTDTDTQYF. The whole variable domain, filled in from reference TRBV15 and TRBJ2-3, reads DAMVIQNPRYQVTQFGKPVTLSCSQTLNHNVMYWYQQKSSQAPKLLFHYYDKDFNNEADTPDNFQSRRPNTSFCFLDIRSPGLGDTAMYLCATSAETTDTDTQYFGPGTRLTVL.

The CDR3 protein is CASSRALDEAFF. The CDR3 nucleotides read TGTGCCAGCAGCAGGGCTTTGGATGAAGCTTTCTTT. The chain carries TRBV12-3 or TRBV12-4 and TRBJ1-1; a possible D gene is TRBD1 (5 bases). Trimming stripped 6 bases from V and 7 bases from J, with 12 bases between. This CDR3 has 12 residues.

The chain joins TRBV6-5 to TRBJ2-2; perhaps TRBD1 as D (6 bases). Trimming stripped 5 bases from V and 2 bases from J, with 12 bases between. CDR1 is MNHEY and CDR2 is SVGAGI in the germline V gene. This CDR3 region has 15 residues. The CDR3 sequence is CASSHRALNTGELFF. In nucleotides, the CDR3 is TGTGCCAGCAGTCACAGGGCCCTAAACACCGGGGAGCTGTTTTTT.

The chain carries TRBV5-5 and TRBJ1-2; 7 positions agree with TRBD1. Germline V gene data show CDR1 as SGHKS and CDR2 as YYEKEE (reference sequence). V dropped 4 bases and J dropped 12; count of bases not matched to a gene: 15. The CDR3 runs to 14 residues. CDR3 amino acids: CASSPRRDSPANTF. In DNA, the CDR3 is TGTGCCAGCAGCCCCAGACGGGACAGCCCGGCGAACACCTTC.

This clone was picked up one time. The chain combines TRBV29-1 with TRBJ2-5; tentatively, D is TRBD1 (6 bases). The CDR3 runs to 14 residues. Germline V CDR1 and CDR2: SQVTM, ANQGSEA. Deletions cut 7 bases from V and 5 bases from J, with 20 bases between. CDR3 residues: CSADGEWTAETQYF. CDR3 nucleotide sequence: TGCAGCGCCGATGGGGAATGGACAGCCGAGACCCAGTACTTC.

For the CDR3, the DNA is TGTGCCATCAGTGAGTCGGGGTCCCAGCCCCAGCATTTT. Encoded protein: CAISESGSQPQHF. The chain links TRBV10-3 to TRBJ1-5; D unclear. The V end lost 0 bases, the J end lost 7 bases, and 7 bases lay between the germline ends. This CDR3 contains 13 residues. Looked up from germline, CDR1 is ENHRY and CDR2 is SYGVKD.

This clone was found once. This chain joins TRBV10-3 and TRBJ1-2; D not certain. Germline lookup yields CDR1 ENHRY and CDR2 SYGVKD. The V gene lost 4 bases and the J gene lost 0 bases, with 15 bases spanning the gap. The length of the CDR3 is 16 residues. The DNA of the CDR3 is TGTGCCATCAGTGCTAAAAAGGCCTCTACTAACTATGGCTACACCTTC. Its protein product is CAISAKKASTNYGYTF.

This clone appeared once. The CDR3 reads CASNIRQGENIQYF. The CDR3 bases are TGTGCCAGCAACATAAGGCAGGGGGAAAACATTCAGTACTTC. V is TRBV11-2 and J is TRBJ2-4; 7 bases agree with TRBD1. The junction had 8 bases not matched to a gene; V was cut back by 7 bases and J by 5 bases. The CDR3 is 14 amino acids. The germline V gene has CDR1 SGHAT and CDR2 FQNNGV.

This sequence joins TRBV28 and TRBJ1-5; D is ambiguous. The V and J ends lost 2 bases and 7 bases respectively, with 6 bases between them. This CDR3 is built from 12 residues. Germline V gene sequence: CDR1 MDHEN, CDR2 SYDVKM. For the CDR3, the DNA is TGTGCCAGCAGTTTAGGGATACAGCCCCAGCATTTT. Translated: CASSLGIQPQHF.